This T cell receptor (beta chain) comes out of a study of HIV-infected children after antiretroviral therapy interruption. As for treatment: PENTA 11 planned treatment interruption arm or continuous ART arm. The TCR library was built from RNA with a 3' RACE protocol and unique molecular identifiers. MiXCR, applied by TCRdb to the 3' RACE reads, yields one record per CDR3 protein. The data contain about 40,000 distinct CDR3 sequences, approximately 6.1% of them singletons. Germline CDR1 reads SGHTA; CDR2 reads FQGNSA. This CDR3 region has 15 residues. V shed 1 base and J 4 bases; nucleotides not matched to a gene: 4.

Here the sequenced sample was CD45RA+ CD4+ T cells from PBMCs, pooled from several time points, taken from a donor given antiretroviral therapy, either interrupted or continuous. Subset: naive CD4+ CD45RA+ CD45RO- T cells. The J gene is TRBJ2-7, the V gene TRBV7-2; 10 nucleotides line up with TRBD2. The receptor was derived from a pool of human donors with HIV. CDR3 sequence reads: CASSLEVAGGYEQYF. CDR3 DNA sequence: TGTGCCAGCAGCTTAGAGGTAGCGGGAGGTTACGAGCAGTACTTC.